A single T cell receptor beta chain is shown here with its context. No antigen is known for it. The data belong to a study of CD8 T cells in ankylosing spondylitis. TCRdb called the 5' RACE reads again in MiXCR, with one record for every CDR3 protein. The sample consists of under 400,000 distinct CDR3 sequences, around 10% of them appearing once. Study outcomes and limitations: Reactive arthritis synovial fluid and blood previously showed some of these motif variants.

Trimming removed 2 bases at V and 5 bases at J, with 12 bases between. Germline V gene data show CDR1 as MDHEN and CDR2 as SYDVKM. The CDR3 consists of 14 residues. The chain links TRBV28 to TRBJ1-2, with unresolved D. Sequences were obtained from blood, either unsorted or a sorted T cell fraction (not recorded which). This receptor was identified in a female donor with ankylosing spondylitis or in good health (not recorded which). For the CDR3, the DNA is TGTGCCAGCAGTTTACCCTCCGGAGCATATGGCTACACCTTC. It translates to CASSLPSGAYGYTF.